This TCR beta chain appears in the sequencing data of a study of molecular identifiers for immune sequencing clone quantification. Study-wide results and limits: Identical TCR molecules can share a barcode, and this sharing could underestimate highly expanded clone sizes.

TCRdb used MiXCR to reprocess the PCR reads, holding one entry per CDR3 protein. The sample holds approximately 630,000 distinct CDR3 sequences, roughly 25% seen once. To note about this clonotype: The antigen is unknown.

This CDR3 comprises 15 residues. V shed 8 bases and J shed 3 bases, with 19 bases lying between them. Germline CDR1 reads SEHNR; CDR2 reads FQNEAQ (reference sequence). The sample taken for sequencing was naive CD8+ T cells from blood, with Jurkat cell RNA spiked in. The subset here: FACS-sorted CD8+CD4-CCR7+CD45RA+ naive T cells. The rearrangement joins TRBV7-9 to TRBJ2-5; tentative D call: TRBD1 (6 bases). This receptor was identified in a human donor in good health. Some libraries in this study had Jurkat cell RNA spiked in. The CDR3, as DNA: TGTGCCAGCGGTTATTTCGGGACATTAGAAGAGACCCAGTACTTC. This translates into CASGYFGTLEETQYF.